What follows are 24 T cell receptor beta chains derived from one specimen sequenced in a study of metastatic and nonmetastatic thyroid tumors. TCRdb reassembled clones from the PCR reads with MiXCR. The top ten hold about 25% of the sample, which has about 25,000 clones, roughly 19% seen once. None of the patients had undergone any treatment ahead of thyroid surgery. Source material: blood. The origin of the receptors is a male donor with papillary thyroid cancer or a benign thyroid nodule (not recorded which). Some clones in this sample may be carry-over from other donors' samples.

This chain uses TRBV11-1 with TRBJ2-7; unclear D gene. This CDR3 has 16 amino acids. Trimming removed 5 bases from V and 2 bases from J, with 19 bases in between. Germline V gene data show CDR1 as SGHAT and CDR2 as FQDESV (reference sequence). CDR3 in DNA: TGTGCCAGCAGCCGTATCGGGTTGGGATCGCCCTACGAGCAGTACTTC. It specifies CASSRIGLGSPYEQYF.

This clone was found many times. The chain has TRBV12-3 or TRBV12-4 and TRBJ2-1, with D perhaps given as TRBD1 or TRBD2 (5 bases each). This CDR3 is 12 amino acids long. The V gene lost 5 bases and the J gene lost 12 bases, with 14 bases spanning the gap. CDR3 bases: TGTGCCAGCAGTATCCGCCTTGGGGGGCAGTTCTTC. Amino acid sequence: CASSIRLGGQFF.

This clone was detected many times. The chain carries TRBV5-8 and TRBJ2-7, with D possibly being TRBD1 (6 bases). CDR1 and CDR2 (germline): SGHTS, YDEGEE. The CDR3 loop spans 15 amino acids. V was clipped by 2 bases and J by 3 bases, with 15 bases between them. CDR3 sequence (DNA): TGTGCCAGCAGCTTTACCGGGACACCCAACTACGAGCAGTACTTC. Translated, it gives CASSFTGTPNYEQYF.

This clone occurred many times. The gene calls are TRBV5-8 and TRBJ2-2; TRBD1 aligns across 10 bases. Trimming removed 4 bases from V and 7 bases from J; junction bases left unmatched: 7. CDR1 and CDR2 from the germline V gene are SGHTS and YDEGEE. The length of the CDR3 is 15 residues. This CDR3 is CASSPDRGLVGELFF. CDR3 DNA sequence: TGTGCCAGCAGCCCTGACAGGGGGCTAGTCGGGGAGCTGTTTTTT.

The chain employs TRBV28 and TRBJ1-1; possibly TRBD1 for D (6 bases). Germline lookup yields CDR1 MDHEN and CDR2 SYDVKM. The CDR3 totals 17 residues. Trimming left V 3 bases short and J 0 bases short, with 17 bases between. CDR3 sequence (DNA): TGTGCCAGCAGTTTGGCCCCACAGGGTTCTTTGAACACTGAAGCTTTCTTT. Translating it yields CASSLAPQGSLNTEAFF. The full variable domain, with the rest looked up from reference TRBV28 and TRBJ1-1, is DVKVTQSSRYLVKRTGEKVFLECVQDMDHENMFWYRQDPGLGLRLIYFSYDVKMKEKGDIPEGYSVSREKKERFSLILESASTNQTSMYLCASSLAPQGSLNTEAFFGQGTRLTVV.

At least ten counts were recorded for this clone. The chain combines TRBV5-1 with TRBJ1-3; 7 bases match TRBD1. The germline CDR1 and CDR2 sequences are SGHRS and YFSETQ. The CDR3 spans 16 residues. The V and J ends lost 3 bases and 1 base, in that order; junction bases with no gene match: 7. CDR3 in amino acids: CASSSAGGQSGNTIYF. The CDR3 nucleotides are TGCGCCAGCAGCTCGGCAGGGGGGCAGTCTGGAAACACCATATATTTT.

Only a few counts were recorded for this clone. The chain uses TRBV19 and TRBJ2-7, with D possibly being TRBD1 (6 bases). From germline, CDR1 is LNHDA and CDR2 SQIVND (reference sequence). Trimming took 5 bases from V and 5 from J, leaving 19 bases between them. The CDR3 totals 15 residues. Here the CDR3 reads CASSPKQGLGDEQYF. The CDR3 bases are TGTGCCAGTAGTCCTAAACAGGGTCTTGGGGACGAGCAGTACTTC.

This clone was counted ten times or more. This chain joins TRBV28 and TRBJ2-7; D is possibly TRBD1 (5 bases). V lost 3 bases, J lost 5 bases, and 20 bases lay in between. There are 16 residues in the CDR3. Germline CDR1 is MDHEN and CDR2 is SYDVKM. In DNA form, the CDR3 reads TGTGCCAGCAGTTTCCTTCCCGGAGCCCCCAGGGACGAGCAGTACTTC. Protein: CASSFLPGAPRDEQYF.

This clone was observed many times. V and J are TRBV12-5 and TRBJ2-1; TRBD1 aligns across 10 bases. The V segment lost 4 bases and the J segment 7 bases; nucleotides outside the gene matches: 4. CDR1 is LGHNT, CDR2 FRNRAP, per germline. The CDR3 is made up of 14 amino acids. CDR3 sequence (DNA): TGTGCTAGTGGTTCTAGGACAGGGGGAAATGAGCAGTTCTTC. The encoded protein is CASGSRTGGNEQFF.

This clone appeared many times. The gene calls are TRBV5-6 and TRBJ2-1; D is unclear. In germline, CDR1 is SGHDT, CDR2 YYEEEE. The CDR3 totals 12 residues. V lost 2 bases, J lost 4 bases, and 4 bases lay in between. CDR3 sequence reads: CASSFPYNEQFF. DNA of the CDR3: TGTGCCAGCAGCTTCCCGTACAATGAGCAGTTCTTC.

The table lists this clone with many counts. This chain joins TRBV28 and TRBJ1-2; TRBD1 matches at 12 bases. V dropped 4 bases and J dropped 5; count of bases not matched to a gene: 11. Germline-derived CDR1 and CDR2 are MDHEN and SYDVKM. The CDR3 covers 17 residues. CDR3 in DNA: TGTGCCAGCAGTTCACCTTCCGGGACAGGGGGCCATTATGGCTACACCTTC. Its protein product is CASSSPSGTGGHYGYTF.

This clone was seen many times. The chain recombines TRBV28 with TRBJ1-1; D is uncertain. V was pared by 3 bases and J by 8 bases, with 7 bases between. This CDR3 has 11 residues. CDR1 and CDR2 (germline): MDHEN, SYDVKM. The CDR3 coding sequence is TGTGCCAGCAGTTTTTATGGAGAAGCTTTCTTT. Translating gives CASSFYGEAFF.

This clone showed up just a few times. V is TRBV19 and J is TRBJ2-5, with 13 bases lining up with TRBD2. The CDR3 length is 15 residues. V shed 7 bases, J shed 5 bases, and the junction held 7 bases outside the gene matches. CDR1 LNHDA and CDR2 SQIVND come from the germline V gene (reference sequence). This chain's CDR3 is CASNKLAGGPETQYF. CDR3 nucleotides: TGTGCCAGTAACAAACTAGCGGGAGGGCCGGAGACCCAGTACTTC.

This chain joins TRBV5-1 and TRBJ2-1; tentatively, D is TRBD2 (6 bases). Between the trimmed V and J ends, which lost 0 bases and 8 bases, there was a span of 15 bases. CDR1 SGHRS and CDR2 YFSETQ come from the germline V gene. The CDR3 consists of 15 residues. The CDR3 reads CASSLATGVRDEQFF. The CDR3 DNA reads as TGCGCCAGCAGCTTGGCCACGGGAGTGCGGGATGAGCAGTTCTTC.

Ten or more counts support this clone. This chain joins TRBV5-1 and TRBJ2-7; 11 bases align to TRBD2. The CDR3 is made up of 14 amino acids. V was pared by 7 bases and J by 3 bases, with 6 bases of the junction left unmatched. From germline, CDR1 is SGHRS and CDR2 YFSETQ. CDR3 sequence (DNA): TGCGCCAGCTGTCTTCTAGCGGGAGGCTACGAGCAGTACTTC. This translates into CASCLLAGGYEQYF.

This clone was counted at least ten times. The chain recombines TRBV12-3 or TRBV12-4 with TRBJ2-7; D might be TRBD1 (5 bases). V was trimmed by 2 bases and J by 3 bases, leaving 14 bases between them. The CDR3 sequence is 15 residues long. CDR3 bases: TGTGCCAGCAGTTTACATTGGGGCCAAGGCTACGAGCAGTACTTC. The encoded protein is CASSLHWGQGYEQYF.

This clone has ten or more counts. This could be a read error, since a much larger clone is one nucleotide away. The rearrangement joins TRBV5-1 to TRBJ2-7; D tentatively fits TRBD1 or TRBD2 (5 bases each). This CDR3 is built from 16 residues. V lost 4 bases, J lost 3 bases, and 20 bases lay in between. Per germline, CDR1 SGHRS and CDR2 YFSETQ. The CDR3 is CASSASAGEGRYEQYF. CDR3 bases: TGCGCCAGCAGCGCCTCCGCGGGCGAGGGACGCTACGAGCAGTACTTC.

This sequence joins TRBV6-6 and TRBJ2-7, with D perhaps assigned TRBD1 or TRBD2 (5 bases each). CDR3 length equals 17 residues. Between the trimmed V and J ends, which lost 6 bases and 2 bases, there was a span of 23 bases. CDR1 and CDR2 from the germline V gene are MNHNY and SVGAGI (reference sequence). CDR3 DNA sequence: TGTGCCAGCAGACTAACAGGTGGGGGTGGGTCCCCCTACGAGCAGTACTTC. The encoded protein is CASRLTGGGGSPYEQYF.

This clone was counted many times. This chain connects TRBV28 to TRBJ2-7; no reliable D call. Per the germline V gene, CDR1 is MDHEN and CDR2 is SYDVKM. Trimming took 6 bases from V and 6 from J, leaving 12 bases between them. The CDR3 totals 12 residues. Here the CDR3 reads CASSLRWGEQYF. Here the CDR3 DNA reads TGTGCCAGCAGCCTTCGGTGGGGCGAGCAGTACTTC. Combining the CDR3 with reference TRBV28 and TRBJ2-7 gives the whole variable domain DVKVTQSSRYLVKRTGEKVFLECVQDMDHENMFWYRQDPGLGLRLIYFSYDVKMKEKGDIPEGYSVSREKKERFSLILESASTNQTSMYLCASSLRWGEQYFGPGTRLTVT.

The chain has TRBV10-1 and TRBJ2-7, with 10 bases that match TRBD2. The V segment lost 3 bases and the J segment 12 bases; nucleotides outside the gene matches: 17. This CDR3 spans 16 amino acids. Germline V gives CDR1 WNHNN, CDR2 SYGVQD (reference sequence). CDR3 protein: CASSEGPLAGAYDPYF. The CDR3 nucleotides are TGCGCCAGCAGTGAAGGGCCCCTAGCGGGAGCTTACGACCCGTACTTC.

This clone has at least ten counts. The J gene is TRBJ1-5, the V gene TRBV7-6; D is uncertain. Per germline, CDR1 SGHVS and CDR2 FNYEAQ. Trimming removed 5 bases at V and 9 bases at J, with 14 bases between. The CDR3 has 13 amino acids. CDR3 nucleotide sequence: TGTGCCAGCAGCCTGACCCAAGAAGGGCCCCAGCATTTT. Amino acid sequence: CASSLTQEGPQHF.

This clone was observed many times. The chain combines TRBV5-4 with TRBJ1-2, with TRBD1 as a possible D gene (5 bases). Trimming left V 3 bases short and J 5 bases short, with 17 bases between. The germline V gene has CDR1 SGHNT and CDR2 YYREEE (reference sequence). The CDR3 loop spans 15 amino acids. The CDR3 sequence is CASSSPTGGDYGYTF. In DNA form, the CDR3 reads TGTGCCAGCAGCTCCCCTACAGGTGGGGATTATGGCTACACCTTC.

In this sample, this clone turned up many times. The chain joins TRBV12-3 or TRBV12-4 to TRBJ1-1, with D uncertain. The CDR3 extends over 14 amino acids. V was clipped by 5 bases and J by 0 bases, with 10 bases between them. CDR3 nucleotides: TGTGCCAGCAGTGCCCCACTGATGAACACTGAAGCTTTCTTT. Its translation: CASSAPLMNTEAFF.

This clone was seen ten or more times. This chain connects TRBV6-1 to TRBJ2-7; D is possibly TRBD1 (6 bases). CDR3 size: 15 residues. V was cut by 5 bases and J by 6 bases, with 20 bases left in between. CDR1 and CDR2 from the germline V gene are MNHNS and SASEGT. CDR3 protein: CASSSTLQGIGEQYF. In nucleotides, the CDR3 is TGTGCCAGCAGTTCGACGCTACAGGGTATAGGCGAGCAGTACTTC.